This section outlines one TCR beta chain sequence together with its context. There is no known antigen for this receptor. Base-call qualities are not available, and no considerably larger clone is one nucleotide away. To prepare the library, the immunoSEQ multiplex PCR assay was applied. TCRdb obtained this table from immuneACCESS and retained in-frame rearrangements with V and J assigned. These tables miss some clones; where compared with another copy, unresolved V genes account for less than half of the shortfall, and the remainder is unexplained. For this sample there are around 70,000 clones; over 75% appear just once. The ten largest make up 2% to 2.5% of the sample. This record comes from a study of control samples from healthy donors and cancer patients (dated by TCRdb to 2018 to 2021). The CDR3 covers 18 residues, taking in both the cysteine and the phenylalanine. Here the CDR3 DNA is all that survives: 54 bases in frame from base 1. V lost 5 bases and J lost 2 bases, and the count of bases not matched to a germline gene is 15. The germline V gene supplies CDR1 MDHEN and CDR2 SYDVKM.

The chain links TRBV28 with TRBJ1-5, and 7 bases in between align with TRBD1. This sequence was found in a woman between 50 and 59 years old with head and neck cancer. The sequencing input was PBMCs. The DNA is TGTGCCAGCAGTCTCCCCCAGACAGGGCGGTATGGCAATCAGCCCCAGCATTTT. Its protein product is CASSLPQTGRYGNQPQHF.